Listed below are T cell receptor beta chains from one sample, sequenced in a study of response to subunit inactivated influenza vaccine. Using its own MiXCR run on the RT-PCR reads, TCRdb lists one record per CDR3 protein. This sample has 500,000 or so distinct CDR3 sequences, with about 15% found just once. Here the sequenced sample was CD4+ T cells sorted from PBMCs, taken roughly 24 months after vaccination. The receptor source for this set is a man between 50 and 75 years old who received an inactivated influenza vaccine. Both conserved end residues are part of each CDR3. Each record gives: D gene, clone size, J gene, CDR3 length, V gene, CDR3 protein, CDR3 DNA. A D gene is named only where the DNA matches it firmly. Rows give clone size only sometimes, using once, few, many, or a class for an expanded clone.

NA,NA,TRBJ1-6,15,TRBV7-2,CASSGSGQRNSPLHF,TGTGCCAGCAGCGGTAGTGGACAGAGGAATTCACCCCTCCACTTT
NA,many,TRBJ2-7,13,TRBV25-1,CASRPPGSYEQYF,TGTGCCAGCAGGCCCCCCGGTTCCTACGAGCAGTACTTC
NA,NA,TRBJ2-5,12,TRBV29-1,CSVIRYQETQYF,TGCAGCGTGATCAGGTACCAAGAGACCCAGTACTTC
NA,NA,TRBJ1-1,14,TRBV20-1,CSASRDAAGTEAFF,TGCAGTGCTAGCCGAGACGCGGCGGGCACTGAAGCTTTCTTT
NA,few,TRBJ2-7,13,TRBV11-2,CASSPSPLYEQYF,TGTGCCAGCAGCCCCAGCCCCCTTTACGAGCAGTACTTC
TRBD1,NA,TRBJ2-7,12,TRBV5-1,CASSLQGDEQYF,TGCGCCAGCAGTCTTCAGGGGGACGAGCAGTACTTC
TRBD1,few,TRBJ2-3,14,TRBV2,CASLQGDRTDTQYF,TGTGCCTCATTGCAGGGGGATCGCACAGATACGCAGTATTTT
NA,NA,TRBJ2-5,14,TRBV6-1,CASRPSRWSETQYF,TGTGCCAGCAGGCCCTCTAGGTGGAGCGAGACCCAGTACTTC
NA,NA,TRBJ2-2,14,TRBV4-2,CASSQEQGPGELFF,TGTGCCAGCAGCCAAGAGCAGGGACCCGGGGAGCTGTTTTTT
NA,NA,TRBJ2-5,13,TRBV11-2,CASKAGSQETQYF,TGTGCCAGCAAGGCGGGTAGTCAAGAGACCCAGTACTTC
NA,few,TRBJ2-3,18,TRBV4-3,CASSQDWGVPLSGDTQYF,TGCGCCAGCAGCCAAGATTGGGGAGTGCCTCTGTCTGGAGATACGCAGTATTTT
TRBD1,few,TRBJ1-5,13,TRBV29-1,CSVGTGYNQPQHF,TGCAGCGTGGGGACAGGGTACAATCAGCCCCAGCATTTT
TRBD1,NA,TRBJ2-7,15,TRBV6-5,CASSYSRDRVLEQYF,TGTGCCAGCAGTTACTCGAGGGACAGGGTTCTCGAGCAGTACTTC
NA,NA,TRBJ2-4,10,TRBV20-1,CSARQNIQYF,TGCAGTGCCCGTCAAAACATTCAGTACTTC
NA,many,TRBJ2-7,14,TRBV27,CASSLWEGAYEQYF,TGTGCCAGCAGTTTATGGGAGGGGGCCTACGAGCAGTACTTC
NA,NA,TRBJ2-5,15,TRBV20-1,CSARGSNRREETQYF,TGCAGTGCTAGAGGGTCGAATCGGAGGGAAGAGACCCAGTACTTC
NA,few,TRBJ2-3,15,TRBV5-1,CASSSASASTDTQYF,TGCGCCAGCAGCTCAGCATCGGCCAGCACAGATACGCAGTATTTT
TRBD2,NA,TRBJ2-7,14,TRBV3-1,CASSPSWGGDEQYF,TGTGCCAGCAGCCCGAGCTGGGGGGGGGACGAGCAGTACTTC
TRBD2,NA,TRBJ2-5,15,TRBV19,CASNRAGAIDETQYF,TGTGCCAGTAACAGAGCGGGGGCCATCGATGAGACCCAGTACTTC
TRBD2,NA,TRBJ2-7,14,TRBV29-1,CSYSKRGGSYEQYF,TGCAGCTACTCTAAACGGGGGGGTTCCTACGAGCAGTACTTC
NA,NA,TRBJ1-6,17,TRBV20-1,CSARDAGRANYNSPLHF,TGCAGTGCTAGAGATGCGGGCAGGGCGAACTATAATTCACCCCTCCACTTT
NA,NA,TRBJ2-6,18,TRBV6-1,CASSEFGGLISGANVLTF,TGTGCCAGCAGTGAATTCGGGGGGCTCATTTCTGGGGCCAACGTCCTGACTTTC
NA,few,TRBJ2-7,15,TRBV6-1,CASRLHSEGGYEQYF,TGTGCCAGCAGACTACATAGCGAGGGGGGCTACGAGCAGTACTTC
NA,many,TRBJ1-5,14,TRBV25-1,CASSDGGGNQPQHF,TGTGCCAGCAGTGACGGAGGGGGCAATCAGCCCCAGCATTTT
TRBD1,NA,TRBJ2-7,16,TRBV7-2,CASSSRQGLVSYEQYF,TGTGCCAGCAGCTCAAGACAGGGGCTAGTTTCCTACGAGCAGTACTTC
TRBD2,many,TRBJ2-5,15,TRBV29-1,CSVGGTSGGQETQYF,TGCAGCGTGGGCGGGACTAGCGGGGGACAAGAGACCCAGTACTTC
NA,NA,TRBJ2-7,14,TRBV5-1,CASTRGGGSYEQYF,TGCGCCAGCACTCGCGGTGGGGGCTCCTACGAGCAGTACTTC
NA,many,TRBJ2-2,14,TRBV7-2,CASSLVPRTGELFF,TGTGCCAGCAGCTTAGTGCCAAGAACCGGGGAGCTGTTTTTT
NA,NA,TRBJ2-2,13,TRBV29-1,CSVGAANTGELFF,TGCAGCGTTGGGGCAGCGAACACCGGGGAGCTGTTTTTT
TRBD1,NA,TRBJ2-3,15,TRBV29-1,CSVQTGTGATDTQYF,TGCAGCGTCCAGACCGGGACAGGGGCCACAGATACGCAGTATTTT
TRBD1,many,TRBJ2-1,16,TRBV24-1,CATSAPVGQGTDEQFF,TGTGCCACCAGTGCCCCCGTGGGACAGGGAACCGATGAGCAGTTCTTC
NA,NA,TRBJ2-1,12,TRBV28,CATDDRYNEQFF,TGTGCCACCGACGACAGGTACAATGAGCAGTTCTTC
NA,NA,TRBJ2-7,13,TRBV20-1,CSARGHLGDEQYF,TGCAGTGCTAGAGGCCACCTTGGGGACGAGCAGTACTTC
TRBD2,few,TRBJ2-7,16,TRBV20-1,CSARDRLAGFAYEQYF,TGCAGTGCTAGAGATCGACTAGCGGGATTCGCCTACGAGCAGTACTTC
TRBD2,few,TRBJ2-2,17,TRBV7-2,CASSQPWSGSFAGELFF,TGTGCCAGCAGCCAGCCGTGGAGCGGGAGCTTTGCCGGGGAGCTGTTTTTT
NA,few,TRBJ2-7,14,TRBV7-2,CASSSVSGTYEQYF,TGTGCCAGCAGCTCCGTTAGCGGAACCTACGAGCAGTACTTC
NA,few,TRBJ2-1,15,TRBV7-2,CASSLKGVPYNEQFF,TGTGCCAGCAGCTTAAAGGGGGTCCCCTACAATGAGCAGTTCTTC
TRBD1,few,TRBJ1-2,15,TRBV4-2,CASSQDWTGSYGYTF,TGTGCCAGCAGCCAAGACTGGACAGGTTCGTATGGCTACACCTTC
NA,few,TRBJ1-4,13,TRBV6-6,CASSYPGGAKLFF,TGTGCCAGCAGTTACCCGGGCGGAGCAAAACTGTTTTTT
NA,many,TRBJ2-7,13,TRBV5-1,CASSLSEAGEQYF,TGCGCCAGCAGCTTATCCGAGGCGGGGGAGCAGTACTTC
NA,NA,TRBJ2-7,16,TRBV15,CATSRDRYSIAVEQYF,TGTGCCACCAGCAGAGATCGGTACAGCATTGCCGTCGAGCAGTACTTC
TRBD2,NA,TRBJ2-7,14,TRBV30,CAWSGVGGGHEQYF,TGTGCCTGGAGCGGGGTCGGGGGGGGCCACGAGCAGTACTTC
TRBD1,many,TRBJ2-3,14,TRBV20-1,CSSPGTGGTDTQYF,TGCAGTTCTCCGGGTACAGGGGGAACAGATACGCAGTATTTT
TRBD1,NA,TRBJ1-5,13,TRBV19,CASGTGTNQPQHF,TGTGCCAGCGGGACAGGGACCAATCAGCCCCAGCATTTT